These 15 T cell receptor beta chains came from one sample sequenced in a study of blood T cell repertoires in COVID-19. Here immunoSEQ multiplex PCR was the method, and the copy in TCRdb shows in-frame clones only, minus some. This sample yields under 350,000 clones, of which roughly 85% are seen a single time; around 6.9% belongs to the top ten. The sequencing sample was made of peripheral blood. These receptors all come from a human donor in a cohort sampled during active COVID-19.

The J gene is TRBJ1-3, the V gene TRBV5-8, with D maybe TRBD1 (5 bases). Germline-derived CDR1 and CDR2 are SGHTS and YDEGEE. This CDR3 spans 15 amino acids. With 4 bases removed from V and 0 bases from J, the gap between germline ends came to 11 bases. The DNA of the CDR3 is TGTGCCAGCAGCCCACAGGACATCTCTGGAAACACCATATATTTT. Its translation: CASSPQDISGNTIYF.

This rearrangement joins TRBV14 to TRBJ1-6; no definite D call. The CDR3 is made up of 15 amino acids. Germline CDR1 and CDR2: SGHDN and FVKESK. Trimming pared 0 bases from V and 6 bases from J, leaving 9 bases between. CDR3 coding DNA: TGTGCCAGCAGCCAAGATACCGGGGTTAATTCACCCCTCCACTTT. This sequence encodes CASSQDTGVNSPLHF. Full variable domain (outside the CDR3, taken from reference TRBV14 and TRBJ1-6): EAGVTQFPSHSVIEKGQTVTLRCDPISGHDNLYWYRRVMGKEIKFLLHFVKESKQDESGMPNNRFLAERTGGTYSTLKVQPAELEDSGVYFCASSQDTGVNSPLHFGNGTRLTVT.

Regarding this clone: In the same sample, other DNA sequences code for this CDR3. This chain links TRBV5-1 with TRBJ1-1, with 10 positions matching TRBD1. Germline-derived CDR1 and CDR2 are SGHRS and YFSETQ. Trimming removed 0 bases from V and 4 bases from J; junction bases left unmatched: 0. The CDR3 spans 14 residues. The CDR3 region is CASSLGTGGTEAFF. The CDR3 DNA follows: TGCGCCAGCAGCTTGGGGACAGGGGGCACTGAAGCTTTCTTT.

The gene calls are TRBV6-1 and TRBJ1-1, with a possible D match to TRBD1 (5 bases). The CDR3 runs 13 residues. Looked up from germline, CDR1 is MNHNS and CDR2 is SASEGT. Deletions cut 2 bases from V and 7 bases from J, with 11 bases between. CDR3 sequence: CASSERGWGEAFF. Written as DNA, the CDR3 is TGTGCCAGCAGTGAAAGGGGATGGGGTGAAGCTTTCTTT.

The chain couples TRBV5-6 to TRBJ1-5, with TRBD1 identical over 10 bases. This CDR3 contains 16 residues. Germline values: CDR1 SGHDT, CDR2 YYEEEE. Trimming removed 4 bases from V and 4 bases from J; junction bases left unmatched: 8. CDR3 sequence (DNA): TGTGCCAGCAGCAGAAGGGACAGGGGTCGGAATCAGCCCCAGCATTTT. This sequence encodes CASSRRDRGRNQPQHF.

This chain connects TRBV9 to TRBJ2-7; TRBD2 matches 7 bases. This CDR3 contains 14 residues. V shed 6 bases, J shed 3 bases, and the junction held 9 bases outside the gene matches. Germline V gene data show CDR1 as SGDLS and CDR2 as YYNGEE. CDR3: CASTPSGGDYEQYF. CDR3 in DNA: TGTGCCAGCACCCCTTCGGGGGGAGACTACGAGCAGTACTTC.

The CDR3 nucleotides read TGTGCCTGGACCACAGGTCGGGGCTACACCTTC. Translating it yields CAWTTGRGYTF. The rearrangement links TRBV30 to TRBJ1-2; tentative D call: TRBD1 (5 bases). With 4 bases removed from V and 8 bases from J, the gap between germline ends came to 11 bases. The length of the CDR3 is 11 residues. CDR1 and CDR2 from the germline V gene are GTSNPN and SVGIG (reference sequence).

The V gene is TRBV12-5, the J gene TRBJ2-3; 8 nucleotides align to TRBD2. V lost 0 bases to trimming and J lost 2 bases; unmatched junction nucleotides: 4. This CDR3 has 16 amino acids. Germline V gives CDR1 LGHNT, CDR2 FRNRAP. In DNA form, the CDR3 reads TGTGCTAGTGGTTTGGTAATCGGGGGGGCCACAGATACGCAGTATTTT. As protein: CASGLVIGGATDTQYF.

The V and J genes are TRBV28 and TRBJ1-1; 9 nucleotides line up with TRBD1. Trimming at V came to 11 bases and at J to 10 bases, leaving 14 bases not matched to a gene. Germline CDR1 MDHEN, CDR2 SYDVKM. The CDR3 contains 13 residues. DNA of the CDR3: TGTGCCGGCACCCCGGGACAGGGTGGCGGAGCTTTCTTT. This encodes CAGTPGQGGGAFF.

This clone was seen a few times. This chain links TRBV5-1 with TRBJ2-3; D perhaps matches TRBD2 (5 bases). Per germline, CDR1 SGHRS and CDR2 YFSETQ. This CDR3 is built from 17 residues. Trimming removed 4 bases at V and 4 bases at J, with 22 bases between. The CDR3 loop is CASSQRAPLGRPDTQYF. The CDR3 bases are TGCGCCAGCAGCCAACGGGCCCCACTGGGGAGACCAGATACGCAGTATTTT.

The rearrangement uses TRBV14 and TRBJ1-2; 10 bases align to TRBD1. The CDR3 is made up of 15 amino acids. The germline gives CDR1 SGHDN, CDR2 FVKESK. V shed 4 bases and J 4 bases; nucleotides not matched to a gene: 6. Written as DNA, the CDR3 is TGTGCCAGCAGCCGCGGGACAGGGGACACCTATGGCTACACCTTC. It codes for CASSRGTGDTYGYTF.

J is TRBJ1-1 and V is TRBV5-6; D unclear. The CDR3 is 15 amino acids. V dropped 1 base and J dropped 5 bases, with 15 bases sitting between them. Germline CDR1 and CDR2: SGHDT and YYEEEE. The CDR3 protein is CASSLKVYRITEAFF. The CDR3, as DNA: TGTGCCAGCAGCTTGAAAGTCTACCGAATAACTGAAGCTTTCTTT.

V gene TRBV30 combines with J gene TRBJ2-7; 10 positions match TRBD1. Unmatched junction bases numbered 4, after V lost 3 bases and J lost 2 bases. Germline loops: CDR1 GTSNPN, CDR2 SVGIG (reference sequence). CDR3 length equals 14 residues. The CDR3 DNA sequence: TGTGCCTGGAGGACAGGGGGCGCCCCCTACGAGCAGTACTTC. Encoded protein: CAWRTGGAPYEQYF.

The rearrangement links TRBV6-5 to TRBJ1-5; D might be TRBD1 (6 bases). Germline V CDR1 and CDR2: MNHEY, SVGAGI. This CDR3 is 14 amino acids long. Trimming pared 6 bases from V and 7 bases from J, leaving 16 bases between. The CDR3 loop reads CASRVERGNQPQHF. The CDR3 DNA follows: TGTGCCAGCAGGGTGGAAAGGGGGAACCAGCCCCAGCATTTT.

V and J are TRBV5-1 and TRBJ2-3; the D is unclear. The ends were cut back, 1 base at V and 4 bases at J, with 19 bases in the middle. The CDR3 extends over 17 amino acids. Germline CDR1 is SGHRS and CDR2 is YFSETQ. CDR3 sequence: CASSLKARSLTPDTQYF. The CDR3 coding sequence is TGCGCCAGCAGCTTGAAGGCGAGGTCCCTAACCCCAGATACGCAGTATTTT.